The clone carrying this T cell receptor beta chain was recorded once. This sample is part of a study of blood T cell repertoires in COVID-19. Study-wide context: From T cells, B-cell-depleted T cells, or PBMCs came the material, which was cDNA or gDNA.

Repertoires were generated with immunoSEQ multiplex PCR, while TCRdb's copy carries only in-frame clones and drops some. The sample holds 150,000 or so clones, 88% seen once. Trimming took off 5 bases at V and 1 base at J, with 11 bases between the two ends. Looked up from germline, CDR1 is SGHAT and CDR2 is FQNNGV. This CDR3 is 14 amino acids long. The receptor was derived from a woman aged 60 to 75 with acute or convalescent COVID-19. The J gene is TRBJ1-1, the V gene TRBV11-2; D is perhaps TRBD1 (6 bases). The sequenced sample consisted of peripheral blood. This chain's CDR3 is CASSATGTNTEAFF. CDR3 in DNA: TGTGCCAGCAGCGCAACAGGGACGAACACTGAAGCTTTCTTT.